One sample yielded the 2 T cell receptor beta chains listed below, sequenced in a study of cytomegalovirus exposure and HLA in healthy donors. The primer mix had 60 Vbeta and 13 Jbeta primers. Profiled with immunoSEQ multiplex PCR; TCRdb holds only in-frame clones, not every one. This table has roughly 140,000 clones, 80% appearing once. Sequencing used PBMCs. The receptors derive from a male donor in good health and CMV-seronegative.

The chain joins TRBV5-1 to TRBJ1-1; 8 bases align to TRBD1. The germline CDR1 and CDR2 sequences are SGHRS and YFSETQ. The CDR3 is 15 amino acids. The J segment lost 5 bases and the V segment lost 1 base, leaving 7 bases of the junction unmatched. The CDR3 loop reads CASSLTGGEGTEAFF. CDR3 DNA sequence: TGCGCCAGCAGCTTGACAGGGGGTGAAGGTACTGAAGCTTTCTTT. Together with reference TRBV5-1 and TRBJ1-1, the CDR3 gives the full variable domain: KAGVTQTPRYLIKTRGQQVTLSCSPISGHRSVSWYQQTPGQGLQFLFEYFSETQRNKGNFPGRFSGRQFSNSRSEMNVSTLELGDSALYLCASSLTGGEGTEAFFGQGTRLTVV.

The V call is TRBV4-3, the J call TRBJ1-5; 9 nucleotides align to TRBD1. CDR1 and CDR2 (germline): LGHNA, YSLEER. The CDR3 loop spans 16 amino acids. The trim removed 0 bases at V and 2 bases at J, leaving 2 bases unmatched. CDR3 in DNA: TGCGCCAGCAGCCAAGATTACAGGGGGCGCAATCAGCCCCAGCATTTT. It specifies CASSQDYRGRNQPQHF.